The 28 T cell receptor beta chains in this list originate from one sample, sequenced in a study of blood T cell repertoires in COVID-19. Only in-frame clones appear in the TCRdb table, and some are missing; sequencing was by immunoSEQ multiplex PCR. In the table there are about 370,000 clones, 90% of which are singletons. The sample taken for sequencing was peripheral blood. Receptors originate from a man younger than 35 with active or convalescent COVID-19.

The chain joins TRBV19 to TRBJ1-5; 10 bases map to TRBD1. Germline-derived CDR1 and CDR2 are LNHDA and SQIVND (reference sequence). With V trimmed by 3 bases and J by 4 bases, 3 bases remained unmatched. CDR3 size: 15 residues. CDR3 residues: CASSIDRGRNQPQHF. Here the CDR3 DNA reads TGTGCCAGTAGTATTGACAGGGGGCGAAATCAGCCCCAGCATTTT. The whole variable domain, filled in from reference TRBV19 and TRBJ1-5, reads DGGITQSPKYLFRKEGQNVTLSCEQNLNHDAMYWYRQDPGQGLRLIYYSQIVNDFQKGDIAEGYSVSREKKESFPLTVTSAQKNPTAFYLCASSIDRGRNQPQHFGDGTRLSIL.

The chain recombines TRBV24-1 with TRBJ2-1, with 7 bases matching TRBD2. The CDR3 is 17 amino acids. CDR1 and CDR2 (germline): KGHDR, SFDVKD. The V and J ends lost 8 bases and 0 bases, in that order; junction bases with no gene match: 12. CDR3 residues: CATISKAGSDSYNEQFF. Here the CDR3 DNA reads TGTGCCACCATTTCCAAAGCGGGGTCCGACTCCTACAATGAGCAGTTCTTC.

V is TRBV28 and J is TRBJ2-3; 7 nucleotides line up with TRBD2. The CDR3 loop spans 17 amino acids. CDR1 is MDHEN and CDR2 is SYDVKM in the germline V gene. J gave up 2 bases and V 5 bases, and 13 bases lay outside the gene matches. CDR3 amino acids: CASSLNGLAGVTDTQYF. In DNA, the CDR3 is TGTGCCAGCAGTCTCAACGGCCTGGCGGGGGTCACAGATACGCAGTATTTT.

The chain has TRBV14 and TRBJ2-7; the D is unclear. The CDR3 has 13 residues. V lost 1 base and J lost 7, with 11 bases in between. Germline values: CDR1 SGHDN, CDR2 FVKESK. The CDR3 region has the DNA TGTGCCAGCAGCCAAGGGCCACGCTCGGAGCAGTACTTC. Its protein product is CASSQGPRSEQYF.

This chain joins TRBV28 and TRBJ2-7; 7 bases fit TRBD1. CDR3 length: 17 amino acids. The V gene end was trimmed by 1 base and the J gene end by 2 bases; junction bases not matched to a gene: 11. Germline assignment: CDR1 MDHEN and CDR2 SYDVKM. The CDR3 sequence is CASSLFSVGGQTYEQYF. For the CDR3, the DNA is TGTGCCAGCAGTTTATTCAGTGTAGGGGGACAGACCTACGAGCAGTACTTC.

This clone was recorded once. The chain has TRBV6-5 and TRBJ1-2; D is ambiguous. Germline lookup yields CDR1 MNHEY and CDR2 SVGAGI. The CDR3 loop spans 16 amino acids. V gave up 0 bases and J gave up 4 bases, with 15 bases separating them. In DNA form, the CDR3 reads TGTGCCAGCAGTTACTCGAGCGGGTCTGGTTCCTATGGCTACACCTTC. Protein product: CASSYSSGSGSYGYTF.

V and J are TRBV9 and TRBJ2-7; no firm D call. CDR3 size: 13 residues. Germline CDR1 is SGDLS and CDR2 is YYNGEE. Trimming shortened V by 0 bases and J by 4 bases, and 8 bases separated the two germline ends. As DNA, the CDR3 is TGTGCCAGCAGCGTAGCCCCCCTTTACGAGCAGTACTTC. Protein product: CASSVAPLYEQYF.

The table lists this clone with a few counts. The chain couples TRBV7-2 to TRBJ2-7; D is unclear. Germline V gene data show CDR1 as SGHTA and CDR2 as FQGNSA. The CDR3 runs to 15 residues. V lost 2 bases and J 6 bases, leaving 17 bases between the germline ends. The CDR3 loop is CASSLSYQQLGEQYF. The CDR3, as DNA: TGTGCCAGCAGCTTAAGCTACCAACAGTTAGGCGAGCAGTACTTC.

The CDR3 loop is CASSFGAPRLQETQYF. The CDR3 region has the DNA TGTGCCAGCAGCTTTGGAGCACCGAGACTCCAAGAGACCCAGTACTTC. The rearrangement joins TRBV5-4 to TRBJ2-5; no firm D call. This CDR3 contains 16 residues. CDR1 is SGHNT and CDR2 is YYREEE in the germline V gene (reference sequence). V lost 2 bases to trimming and J lost 1 base, with 15 bases between them. Drawing the rest from reference TRBV5-4 and TRBJ2-5, the complete variable domain is ETGVTQSPTHLIKTRGQQVTLRCSSQSGHNTVSWYQQALGQGPQFIFQYYREEENGRGNFPPRFSGLQFPNYSSELNVNALELDDSALYLCASSFGAPRLQETQYFGPGTRLLVL.

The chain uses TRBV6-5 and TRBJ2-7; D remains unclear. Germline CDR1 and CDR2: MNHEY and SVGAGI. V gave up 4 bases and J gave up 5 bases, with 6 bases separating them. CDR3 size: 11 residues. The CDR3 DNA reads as TGTGCCAGCAGTTTCACGGACGAGCAGTACTTC. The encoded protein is CASSFTDEQYF.

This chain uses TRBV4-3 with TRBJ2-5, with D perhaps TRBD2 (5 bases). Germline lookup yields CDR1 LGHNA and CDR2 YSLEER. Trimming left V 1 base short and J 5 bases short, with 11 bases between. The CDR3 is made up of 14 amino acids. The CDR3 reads CASSQGTRGETQYF. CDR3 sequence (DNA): TGCGCCAGCAGCCAAGGAACGAGAGGGGAGACCCAGTACTTC.

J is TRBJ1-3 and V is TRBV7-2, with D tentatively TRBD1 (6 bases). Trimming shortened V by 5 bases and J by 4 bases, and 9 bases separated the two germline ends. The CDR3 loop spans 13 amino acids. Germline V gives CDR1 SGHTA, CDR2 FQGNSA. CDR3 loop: CASSTGPGNTIYF. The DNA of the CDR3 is TGTGCCAGCAGCACAGGGCCAGGAAACACCATATATTTT.

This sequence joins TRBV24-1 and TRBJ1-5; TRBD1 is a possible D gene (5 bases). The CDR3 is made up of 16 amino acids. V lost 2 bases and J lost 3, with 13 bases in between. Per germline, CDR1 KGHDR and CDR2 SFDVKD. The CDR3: CATSDSRTTDNQPQHF. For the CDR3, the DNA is TGTGCCACCAGTGATTCCAGGACGACAGACAATCAGCCCCAGCATTTT.

This chain's CDR3 is CAWSSGQGVHNEQFF. CDR3 sequence (DNA): TGTGCCTGGAGTTCGGGACAGGGGGTCCACAATGAGCAGTTCTTC. The chain couples TRBV30 to TRBJ2-1; 11 nucleotides line up with TRBD1. V shed 2 bases and J 5 bases; nucleotides not matched to a gene: 5. This CDR3 is built from 15 residues. Germline V CDR1 and CDR2: GTSNPN, SVGIG (reference sequence).

The CDR3 region is CASSLDRGFSGNTIYF. DNA for the CDR3: TGCGCCAGCAGCTTAGACAGGGGGTTCTCTGGAAACACCATATATTTT. V is TRBV4-1 and J is TRBJ1-3; 9 nucleotides align to TRBD1. CDR3 length: 16 amino acids. Trimming removed 5 bases from V and 0 bases from J; junction bases left unmatched: 5. Germline V CDR1 and CDR2: MGHRA, YSYEKL.

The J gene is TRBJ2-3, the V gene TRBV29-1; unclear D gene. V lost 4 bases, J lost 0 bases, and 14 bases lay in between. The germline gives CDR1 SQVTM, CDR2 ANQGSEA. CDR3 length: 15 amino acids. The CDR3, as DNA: TGCAGCGTTGCGTTCGGGTACACTAGCACAGATACGCAGTATTTT. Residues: CSVAFGYTSTDTQYF.

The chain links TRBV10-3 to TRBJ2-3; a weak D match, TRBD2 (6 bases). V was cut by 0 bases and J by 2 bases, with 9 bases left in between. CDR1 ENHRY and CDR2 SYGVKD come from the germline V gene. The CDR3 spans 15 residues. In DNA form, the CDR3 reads TGTGCCATCAGTGAGTCGGAGGGCAACACAGATACGCAGTATTTT. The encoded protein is CAISESEGNTDTQYF.

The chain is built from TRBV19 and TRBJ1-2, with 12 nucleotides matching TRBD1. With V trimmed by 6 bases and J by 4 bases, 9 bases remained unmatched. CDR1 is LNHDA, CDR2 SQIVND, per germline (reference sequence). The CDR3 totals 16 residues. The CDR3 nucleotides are TGTGCCAGTAGCAACCGGGACAGGGGGCGAAGCTATGGCTACACCTTC. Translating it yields CASSNRDRGRSYGYTF.

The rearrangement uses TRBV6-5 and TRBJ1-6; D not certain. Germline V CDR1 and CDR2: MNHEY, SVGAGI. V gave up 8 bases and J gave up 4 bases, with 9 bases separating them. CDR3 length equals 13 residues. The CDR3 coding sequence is TGTGCCAGCGGGAGCGTTTATAATTCACCCCTCCACTTT. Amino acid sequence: CASGSVYNSPLHF.

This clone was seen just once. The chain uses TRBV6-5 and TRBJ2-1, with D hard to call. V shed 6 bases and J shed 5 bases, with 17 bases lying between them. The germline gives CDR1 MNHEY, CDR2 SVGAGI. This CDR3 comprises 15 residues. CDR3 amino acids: CASSPSGYSHNEQFF. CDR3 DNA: TGTGCCAGCAGCCCCTCAGGTTATTCCCACAATGAGCAGTTCTTC.

The CDR3 DNA sequence: TGCGCCAGCAGCTCGGGACAGGGCGGCAATCAGCCCCAGCATTTT. It encodes CASSSGQGGNQPQHF. The chain joins TRBV5-1 to TRBJ1-5, with 9 bases fitting TRBD1. CDR3 length: 15 residues. Unmatched junction bases numbered 3, after V lost 3 bases and J lost 2 bases. Per the germline V gene, CDR1 is SGHRS and CDR2 is YFSETQ.

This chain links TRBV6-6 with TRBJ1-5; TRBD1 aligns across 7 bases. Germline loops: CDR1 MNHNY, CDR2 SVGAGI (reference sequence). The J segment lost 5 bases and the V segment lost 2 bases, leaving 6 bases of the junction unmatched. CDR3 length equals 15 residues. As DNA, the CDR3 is TGTGCCAGCAGTTACGAAGGGGGCGCGTATCAGCCCCAGCATTTT. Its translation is CASSYEGGAYQPQHF.

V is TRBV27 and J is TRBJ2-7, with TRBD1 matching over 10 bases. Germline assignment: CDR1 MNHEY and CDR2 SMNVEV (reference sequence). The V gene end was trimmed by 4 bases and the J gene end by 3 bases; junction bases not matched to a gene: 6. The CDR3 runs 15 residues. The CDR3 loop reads CASSSAGTGDYEQYF. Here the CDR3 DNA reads TGTGCCAGCAGTTCCGCCGGGACAGGGGACTACGAGCAGTACTTC.

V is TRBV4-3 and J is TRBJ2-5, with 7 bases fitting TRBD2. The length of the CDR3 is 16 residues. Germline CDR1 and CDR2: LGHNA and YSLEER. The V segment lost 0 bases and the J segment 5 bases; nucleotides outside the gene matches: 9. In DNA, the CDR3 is TGCGCCAGCAGCCAAGAAGGGGAAGCGGGATGGGAGACCCAGTACTTC. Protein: CASSQEGEAGWETQYF.

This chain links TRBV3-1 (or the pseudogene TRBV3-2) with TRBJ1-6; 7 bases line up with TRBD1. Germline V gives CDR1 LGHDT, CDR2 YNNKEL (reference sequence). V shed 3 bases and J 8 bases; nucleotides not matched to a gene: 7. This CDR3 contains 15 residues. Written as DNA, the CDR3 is TGTGCCAGCAGCCACGCCGACAGGGTTGATTCACCCCTCCACTTT. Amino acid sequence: CASSHADRVDSPLHF.

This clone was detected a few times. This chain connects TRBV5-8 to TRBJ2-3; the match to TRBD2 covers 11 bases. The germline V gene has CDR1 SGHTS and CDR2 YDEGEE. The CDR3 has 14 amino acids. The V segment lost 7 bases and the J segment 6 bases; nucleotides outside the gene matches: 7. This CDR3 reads CASYRLAGWDTQYF. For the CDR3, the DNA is TGTGCCAGCTATAGACTAGCGGGATGGGATACGCAGTATTTT.

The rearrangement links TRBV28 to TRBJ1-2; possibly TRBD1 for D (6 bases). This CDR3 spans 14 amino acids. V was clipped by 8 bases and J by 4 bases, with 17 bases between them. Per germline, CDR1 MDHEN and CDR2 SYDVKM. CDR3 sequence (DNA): TGTGCCAGCCACTCGAGCAGGGGACCCTATGGCTACACCTTC. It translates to CASHSSRGPYGYTF.

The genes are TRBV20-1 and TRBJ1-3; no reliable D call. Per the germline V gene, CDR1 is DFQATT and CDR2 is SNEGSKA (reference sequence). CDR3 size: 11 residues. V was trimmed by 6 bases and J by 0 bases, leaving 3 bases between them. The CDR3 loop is CSASSGNTIYF. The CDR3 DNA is TGCAGTGCGAGCTCTGGAAACACCATATATTTT.